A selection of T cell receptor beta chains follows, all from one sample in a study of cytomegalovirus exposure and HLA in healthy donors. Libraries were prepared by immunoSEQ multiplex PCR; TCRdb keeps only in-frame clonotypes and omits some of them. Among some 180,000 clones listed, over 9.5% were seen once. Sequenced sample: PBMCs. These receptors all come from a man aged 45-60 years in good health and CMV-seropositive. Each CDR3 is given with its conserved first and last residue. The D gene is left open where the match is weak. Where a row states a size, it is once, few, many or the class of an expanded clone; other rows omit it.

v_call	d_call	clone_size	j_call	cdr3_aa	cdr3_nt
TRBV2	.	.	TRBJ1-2	CASSGQDNYGYTF	TGTGCCAGCAGTGGCCAGGATAACTATGGCTACACCTTC
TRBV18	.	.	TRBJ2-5	CASSRNGGETQYF	TGTGCCAGCTCACGGAACGGAGGGGAGACCCAGTACTTC
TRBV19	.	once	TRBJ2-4	CASSQGRWDLAKNIQYF	TGTGCCAGTAGTCAGGGGAGATGGGACCTAGCCAAAAACATTCAGTACTTC
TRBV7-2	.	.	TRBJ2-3	CASSPAGDTQYF	TGTGCCAGCAGCCCAGCGGGAGATACGCAGTATTTT
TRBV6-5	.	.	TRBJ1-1	CASNQQGFEAFF	TGTGCCAGCAACCAACAGGGTTTTGAAGCTTTCTTT
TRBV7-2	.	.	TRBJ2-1	CASSSGNEQFF	TGTGCCAGCAGCTCAGGGAATGAGCAGTTCTTC
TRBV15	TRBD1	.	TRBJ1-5	CATSRDPDRANQPQHF	TGTGCCACCAGCAGAGACCCGGACAGGGCGAATCAGCCCCAGCATTTT
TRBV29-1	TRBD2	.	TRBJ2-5	CSVGVAGGRETQYF	TGCAGCGTTGGAGTAGCGGGGGGGCGGGAGACCCAGTACTTC
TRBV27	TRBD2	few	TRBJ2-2	CASSLLTGASGGQNTGELFF	TGTGCCAGCAGTTTATTGACCGGGGCTAGCGGGGGCCAGAACACCGGGGAGCTGTTTTTT
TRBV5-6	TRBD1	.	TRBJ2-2	CASSYSGTANTGELFF	TGTGCCAGCAGCTATTCTGGGACAGCGAACACCGGGGAGCTGTTTTTT
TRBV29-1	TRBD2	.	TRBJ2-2	CSVDSGGSTGELFF	TGCAGCGTTGACAGCGGGGGTAGCACCGGGGAGCTGTTTTTT
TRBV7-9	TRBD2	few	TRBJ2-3	CASSLGRERGEHTQYF	TGTGCCAGCAGCTTGGGCCGCGAGCGGGGCGAACATACGCAGTATTTT
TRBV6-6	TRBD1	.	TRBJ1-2	CASIPDRGSRGYTF	TGTGCCAGCATCCCCGACAGGGGATCAAGGGGCTACACCTTC
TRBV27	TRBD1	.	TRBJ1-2	CASRRFYPTGQDYGYTF	TGTGCCAGCAGACGCTTCTATCCGACAGGGCAGGACTATGGCTACACCTTC
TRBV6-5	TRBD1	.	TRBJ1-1	CATWTGDTEAFF	TGTGCCACTTGGACAGGGGACACTGAAGCTTTCTTT
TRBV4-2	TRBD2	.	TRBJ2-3	CASSQGWTSALDTQYF	TGTGCCAGCAGCCAAGGTTGGACTAGCGCTTTAGATACGCAGTATTTT
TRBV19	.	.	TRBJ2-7	CASSRRQAPNYEQYF	TGTGCCAGTAGCAGAAGACAGGCCCCCAACTACGAGCAGTACTTC
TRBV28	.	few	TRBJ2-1	CASGRQLNEQFF	TGTGCCAGCGGTCGACAGCTGAATGAGCAGTTCTTC
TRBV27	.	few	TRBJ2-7	CASSSPGKGKYEQYF	TGTGCCAGCAGTTCTCCCGGGAAAGGGAAATACGAGCAGTACTTC
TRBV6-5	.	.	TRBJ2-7	CASSQGQAYEQYF	TGTGCCAGCAGTCAAGGACAAGCCTACGAGCAGTACTTC
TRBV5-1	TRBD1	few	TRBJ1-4	CASSQSGTGEEKLFF	TGCGCCAGCAGCCAATCCGGGACAGGGGAAGAAAAACTGTTTTTT
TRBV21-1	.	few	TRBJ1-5	CASSKVGGKAQPQHF	TGTGCCAGCAGCAAAGTCGGAGGGAAGGCTCAGCCCCAGCATTTT
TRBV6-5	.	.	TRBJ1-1	CASSYRRGRDNTEAFF	TGTGCCAGCAGTTATAGGCGAGGGAGGGATAACACTGAAGCTTTCTTT
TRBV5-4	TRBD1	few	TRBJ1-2	CASSPRGRLGGYTF	TGTGCCAGCAGCCCCAGGGGGCGGTTAGGGGGCTACACCTTC
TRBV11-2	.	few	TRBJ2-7	CASSLGGLQAYEQYF	TGTGCCAGCAGCTTAGGGGGCTTACAAGCCTACGAGCAGTACTTC
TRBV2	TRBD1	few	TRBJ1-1	CASRRGQGVTEAFF	TGTGCCAGCAGGAGGGGGCAAGGTGTCACTGAAGCTTTCTTT
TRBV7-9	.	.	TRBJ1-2	CATTWGGNDNGGYTF	TGTGCCACAACATGGGGGGGAAATGACAACGGGGGCTACACCTTC
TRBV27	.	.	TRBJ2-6	CASSPRDTNSGANVLTF	TGTGCCAGCAGTCCCCGGGACACTAACTCTGGGGCCAACGTCCTGACTTTC
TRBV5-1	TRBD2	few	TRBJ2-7	CASSWTSADPNDYEQYF	TGCGCCAGCAGCTGGACTAGCGCGGATCCCAACGACTACGAGCAGTACTTC
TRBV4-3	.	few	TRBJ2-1	CASSPGTKAYNEQFF	TGCGCCAGCAGCCCAGGGACAAAGGCCTACAATGAGCAGTTCTTC
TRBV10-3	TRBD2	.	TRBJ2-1	CATALGGTSGQNEQFF	TGTGCCACGGCTCTAGGGGGGACTAGCGGACAAAATGAGCAGTTCTTC
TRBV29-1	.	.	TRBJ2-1	CSVDRFGVDEQFF	TGCAGCGTTGATAGGTTCGGGGTAGATGAGCAGTTCTTC
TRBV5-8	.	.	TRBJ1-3	CASSVQGQRNTIYF	TGTGCCAGCAGCGTTCAGGGCCAACGAAACACCATATATTTT